This T cell receptor (beta chain) stems from a study of T cell responses to AZD1222 COVID-19 vaccine. The protocol was immunoSEQ multiplex PCR, while the TCRdb copy is restricted to in-frame clones and leaves out a portion. Of about 200,000 clones listed, roughly 92% are singletons. The CDR3 consists of 16 residues. Germline CDR1 SGDLS, CDR2 YYNGEE. V gave up 4 bases and J gave up 2 bases, with 17 bases separating them. This TCR was sampled from an adult who received the AZD1222 COVID-19 vaccine. The specimen comprised peripheral blood, sampled 28 days after the second AZD1222 dose. The chain uses TRBV9 and TRBJ2-3; possibly TRBD2 for D (5 bases). In DNA, the CDR3 is TGTGCCAGCAGCCCCTTCCAAGCGGTAACCACAGATACGCAGTATTTT. Protein: CASSPFQAVTTDTQYF.